These 11 T cell receptor beta chains were all obtained from the same sample, sequenced in a study of Tregs in tolerant kidney transplant recipients. Recipients received nonmyeloablative bone marrow transplants from related graft donors, with transient mixed chimerism. Assay used: immunoSEQ multiplex PCR; TCRdb lists only in-frame clones, some missing. The table includes roughly 86,000 clones, approximately 93% detected once. The specimen comprised CD4+ T cells from blood (PBMCs), sampled 12 months after the transplant. These receptors were collected from a human patient who received a combined kidney and bone marrow transplant. Some T cells may originate from the graft donor.

This clone was seen once. The genes are TRBV15 and TRBJ1-4, with a possible D match to TRBD1 (5 bases). Trimming removed 2 bases from V and 4 bases from J, with 11 bases in between. The CDR3 contains 15 residues. In germline, CDR1 is LNHNV, CDR2 YYDKDF (reference sequence). Written as DNA, the CDR3 is TGTGCCACCAGCAGACTAGCGGGGGGTAATGAAAAACTGTTTTTT. Translating gives CATSRLAGGNEKLFF.

This chain's CDR3 is CASSGQTGEETQYF. CDR3 DNA sequence: TGTGCCAGCAGCGGACAGACAGGGGAAGAGACCCAGTACTTC. The V and J genes are TRBV7-2 and TRBJ2-5; 8 bases align to TRBD1. The V and J ends lost 5 bases and 3 bases, in that order; junction bases with no gene match: 5. Germline assignment: CDR1 SGHTA and CDR2 FQGNSA. The CDR3 contains 14 residues.

V gene TRBV2 combines with J gene TRBJ1-1; D is possibly TRBD1 (6 bases). CDR1 is SNHLY and CDR2 is FYNNEI in the germline V gene. This CDR3 has 14 amino acids. The V and J ends lost 6 bases and 10 bases respectively, with 21 bases between them. The CDR3 DNA reads as TGTGCCAGCAGGGGGGCAGCTTGGGCTGGGGGAGCTTTCTTT. This translates into CASRGAAWAGGAFF.

The chain recombines TRBV7-2 with TRBJ2-1; D call uncertain. The CDR3 runs 17 residues. Per germline, CDR1 SGHTA and CDR2 FQGNSA. V lost 1 base and J lost 6, with 19 bases in between. The CDR3, as DNA: TGTGCCAGCAGCTTAGGCGCCGATATACATCCAGGCAATGAGCAGTTCTTC. It codes for CASSLGADIHPGNEQFF.

The chain employs TRBV4-2 and TRBJ2-4; 7 bases fit TRBD2. Germline CDR1 reads LGHNA; CDR2 reads YNFKEQ. Losses at the gene ends were 0 bases for V and 5 bases for J; bases not matched to a gene: 10. The CDR3 runs 17 residues. The CDR3 protein is CASSQDPRGLGENIQYF. The CDR3 DNA reads TGTGCCAGCAGCCAAGATCCTAGAGGACTAGGGGAAAACATTCAGTACTTC.

The rearrangement joins TRBV29-1 to TRBJ2-1; the match to TRBD2 covers 9 bases. Germline-derived CDR1 and CDR2 are SQVTM and ANQGSEA. The V and J ends lost 4 bases and 15 bases, in that order; junction bases with no gene match: 10. The CDR3 has 12 amino acids. CDR3 coding DNA: TGCAGCGTTGCGTCGCTAGCGGGGTTCCGGTTCTTC. Protein sequence: CSVASLAGFRFF.

The V call is TRBV7-2, the J call TRBJ2-7, with D possibly being TRBD1 (5 bases). V lost 3 bases and J 0 bases, leaving 9 bases between the germline ends. Germline V gene data show CDR1 as SGHTA and CDR2 as FQGNSA. The CDR3 covers 14 residues. CDR3 DNA sequence: TGTGCCAGCAGCTTCAGGGTTCCCTCCTACGAGCAGTACTTC. Translating gives CASSFRVPSYEQYF.

The rearrangement links TRBV5-4 to TRBJ2-5; a weak D match, TRBD1 (6 bases). Between the trimmed V and J ends, which lost 9 bases and 5 bases, there was a span of 26 bases. In germline, CDR1 is SGHNT, CDR2 YYREEE (reference sequence). The CDR3 is 16 amino acids. The CDR3 region has the DNA TGTGCCACAAAAAAAACGGGACGACAGGCTTACGAGACCCAGTACTTC. Translation gives CATKKTGRQAYETQYF.

This chain connects TRBV25-1 to TRBJ1-2; the D gene is possibly TRBD1 (5 bases). Trimming took 7 bases from V and 3 from J, leaving 18 bases between them. Germline-derived CDR1 and CDR2 are MGHDK and SYGVNS. The CDR3 runs 15 residues. The CDR3 nucleotides are TGTGCCAGCACTAAAGGCCGGACGACAGACTATGGCTACACCTTC. It is translated as CASTKGRTTDYGYTF.

V gene TRBV7-9 combines with J gene TRBJ2-1; D not certain. CDR1 is SEHNR, CDR2 FQNEAQ, per germline (reference sequence). CDR3 length: 15 amino acids. Trimming removed 1 base at V and 1 base at J, with 8 bases between. CDR3 bases: TGTGCCAGCAGCTTAGATAGGAGATCCTACAATGAGCAGTTCTTC. It is translated as CASSLDRRSYNEQFF.

This clone came up once. The rearrangement links TRBV6-4 to TRBJ2-1; 8 bases agree with TRBD2. Germline V gene lookup returns CDR1 MRHNA and CDR2 SNTAGT. CDR3 length equals 15 residues. V was clipped by 5 bases and J by 6 bases; unmatched bases: 9. The CDR3 DNA reads as TGTGCCAGCAGTTTACGGGGGGGCCTAGGCAATGAGCAGTTCTTC. Translated: CASSLRGGLGNEQFF.